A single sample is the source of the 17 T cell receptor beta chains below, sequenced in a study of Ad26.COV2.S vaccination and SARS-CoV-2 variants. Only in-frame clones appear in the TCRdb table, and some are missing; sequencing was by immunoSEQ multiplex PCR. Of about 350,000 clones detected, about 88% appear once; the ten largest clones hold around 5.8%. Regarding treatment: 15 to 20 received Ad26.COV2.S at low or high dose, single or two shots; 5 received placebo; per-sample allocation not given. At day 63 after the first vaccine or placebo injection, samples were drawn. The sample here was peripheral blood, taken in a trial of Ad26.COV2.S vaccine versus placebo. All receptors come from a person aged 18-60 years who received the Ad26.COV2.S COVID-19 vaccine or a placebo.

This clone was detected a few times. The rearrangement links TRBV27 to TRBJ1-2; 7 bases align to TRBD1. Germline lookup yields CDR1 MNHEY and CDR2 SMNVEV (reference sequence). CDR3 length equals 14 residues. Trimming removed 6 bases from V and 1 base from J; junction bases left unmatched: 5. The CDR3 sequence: CASRYQGVNYGYTF. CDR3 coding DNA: TGTGCCAGCAGATATCAGGGGGTTAACTATGGCTACACCTTC.

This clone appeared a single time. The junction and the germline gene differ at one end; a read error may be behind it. The CDR3 DNA sequence: TGCACCAGCGTTGGAAACTATGGCTACACCTTC. Its translation is CTSVGNYGYTF. The genes are TRBV5-1 and TRBJ1-2; D unclear. The CDR3 extends over 11 amino acids. Germline V lookup: CDR1 SGHRS, CDR2 YFSETQ. The entire variable domain, with the rest obtained from reference TRBV5-1 and TRBJ1-2, is as follows: KAGVTQTPRYLIKTRGQQVTLSCSPISGHRSVSWYQQTPGQGLQFLFEYFSETQRNKGNFPGRFSGRQFSNSRSEMNVSTLELGDSALYLCTSVGNYGYTFGSGTRLTVV.

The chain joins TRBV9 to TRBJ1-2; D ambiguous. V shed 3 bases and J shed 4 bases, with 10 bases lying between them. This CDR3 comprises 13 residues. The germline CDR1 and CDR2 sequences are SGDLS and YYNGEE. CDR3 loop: CASSAQTPYGYTF. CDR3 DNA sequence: TGTGCCAGCAGCGCCCAGACCCCCTATGGCTACACCTTC.

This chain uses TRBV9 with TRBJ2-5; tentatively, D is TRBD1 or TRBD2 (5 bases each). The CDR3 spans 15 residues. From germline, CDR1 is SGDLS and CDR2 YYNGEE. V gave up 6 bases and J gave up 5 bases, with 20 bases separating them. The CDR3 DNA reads TGTGCCAGCACCGCGTCCGGGGCCCACCTTGAGACCCAGTACTTC. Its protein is CASTASGAHLETQYF.

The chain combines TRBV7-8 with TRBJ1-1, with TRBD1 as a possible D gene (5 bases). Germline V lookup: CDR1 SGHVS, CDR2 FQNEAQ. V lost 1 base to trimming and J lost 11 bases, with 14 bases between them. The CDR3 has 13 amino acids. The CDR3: CASSLDGARGAFF. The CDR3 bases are TGTGCCAGCAGCTTAGACGGGGCAAGAGGGGCTTTCTTT.

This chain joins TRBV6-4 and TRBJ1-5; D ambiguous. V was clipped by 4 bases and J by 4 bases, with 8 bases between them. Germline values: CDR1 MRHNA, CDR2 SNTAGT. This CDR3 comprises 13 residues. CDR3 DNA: TGTGCCAGCAGTGCCGGAGGGAATCAGCCCCAGCATTTT. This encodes CASSAGGNQPQHF.

For the CDR3, the DNA is TGTGCCAGCAGCGCCACCGGGAACTACAACACTGAAGCTTTCTTT. Amino acids: CASSATGNYNTEAFF. The chain combines TRBV9 with TRBJ1-1; unclear D gene. CDR1 is SGDLS and CDR2 is YYNGEE in the germline V gene. Trimming removed 3 bases from V and 2 bases from J, with 14 bases in between. The CDR3 length is 15 residues. Full variable domain (outside the CDR3, taken from reference TRBV9 and TRBJ1-1): DSGVTQTPKHLITATGQRVTLRCSPRSGDLSVYWYQQSLDQGLQFLIQYYNGEERAKGNILERFSAQQFPDLHSELNLSSLELGDSALYFCASSATGNYNTEAFFGQGTRLTVV.

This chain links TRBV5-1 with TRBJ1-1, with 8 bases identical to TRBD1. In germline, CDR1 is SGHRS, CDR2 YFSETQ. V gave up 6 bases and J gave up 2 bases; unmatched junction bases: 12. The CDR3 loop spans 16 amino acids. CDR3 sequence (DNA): TGCGCCAGCACACCCCAGCCGACAGGGGCCAACACTGAAGCTTTCTTT. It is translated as CASTPQPTGANTEAFF.

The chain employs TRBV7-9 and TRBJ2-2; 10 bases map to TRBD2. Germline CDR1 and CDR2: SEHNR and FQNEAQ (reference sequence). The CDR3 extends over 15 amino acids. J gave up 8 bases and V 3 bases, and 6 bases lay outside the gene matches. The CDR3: CASSLASGRAGELFF. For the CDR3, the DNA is TGTGCCAGCAGCTTGGCTAGCGGGAGAGCGGGGGAGCTGTTTTTT. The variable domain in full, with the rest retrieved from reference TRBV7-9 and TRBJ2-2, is DTGVSQNPRHKITKRGQNVTFRCDPISEHNRLYWYRQTLGQGPEFLTYFQNEAQLEKSRLLSDRFSAERPKGSFSTLEIQRTEQGDSAMYLCASSLASGRAGELFFGEGSRLTVL.

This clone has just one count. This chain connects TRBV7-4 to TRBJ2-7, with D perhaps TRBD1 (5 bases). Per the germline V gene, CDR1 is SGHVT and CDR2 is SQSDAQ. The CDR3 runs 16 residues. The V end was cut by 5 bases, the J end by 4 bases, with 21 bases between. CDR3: CASSVRPGPVLYEQYF. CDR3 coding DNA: TGTGCCAGCAGCGTGAGGCCAGGGCCGGTATTATACGAGCAGTACTTC.

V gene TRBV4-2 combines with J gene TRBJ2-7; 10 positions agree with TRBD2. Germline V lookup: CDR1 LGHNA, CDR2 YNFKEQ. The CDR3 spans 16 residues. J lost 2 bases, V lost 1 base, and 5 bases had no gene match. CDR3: CASSQAWTSGTYEQYF. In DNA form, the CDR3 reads TGTGCCAGCAGCCAAGCCTGGACTAGCGGAACCTACGAGCAGTACTTC.

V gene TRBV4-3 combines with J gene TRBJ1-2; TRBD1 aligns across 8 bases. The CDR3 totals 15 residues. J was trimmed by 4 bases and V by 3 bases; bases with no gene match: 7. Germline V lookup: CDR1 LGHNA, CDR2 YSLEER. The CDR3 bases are TGCGCCAGCAGCCAGGGAGGACAGGGTTCCTATGGCTACACCTTC. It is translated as CASSQGGQGSYGYTF.

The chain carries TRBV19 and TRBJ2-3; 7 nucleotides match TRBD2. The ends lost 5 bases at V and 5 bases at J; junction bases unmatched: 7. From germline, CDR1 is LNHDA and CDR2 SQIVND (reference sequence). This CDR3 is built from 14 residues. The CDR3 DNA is TGTGCCAGTAGTTCAGCGGGATTCGGAGATACGCAGTATTTT. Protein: CASSSAGFGDTQYF. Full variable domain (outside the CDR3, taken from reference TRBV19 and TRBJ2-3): DGGITQSPKYLFRKEGQNVTLSCEQNLNHDAMYWYRQDPGQGLRLIYYSQIVNDFQKGDIAEGYSVSREKKESFPLTVTSAQKNPTAFYLCASSSAGFGDTQYFGPGTRLTVL.

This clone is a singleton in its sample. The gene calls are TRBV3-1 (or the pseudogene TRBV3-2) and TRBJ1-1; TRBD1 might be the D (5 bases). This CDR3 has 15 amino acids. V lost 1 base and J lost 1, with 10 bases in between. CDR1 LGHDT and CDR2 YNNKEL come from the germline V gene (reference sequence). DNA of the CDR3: TGTGCCAGCAGCCAAGTTCGCCAGGGGAACACTGAAGCTTTCTTT. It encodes CASSQVRQGNTEAFF.

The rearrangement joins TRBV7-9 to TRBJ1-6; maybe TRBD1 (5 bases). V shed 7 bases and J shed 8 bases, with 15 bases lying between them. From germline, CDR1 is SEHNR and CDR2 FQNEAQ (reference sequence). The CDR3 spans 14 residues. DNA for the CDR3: TGTGCCAGCATTCCCTCAGGGTCGGATTCACCCCTCCACTTT. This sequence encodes CASIPSGSDSPLHF.

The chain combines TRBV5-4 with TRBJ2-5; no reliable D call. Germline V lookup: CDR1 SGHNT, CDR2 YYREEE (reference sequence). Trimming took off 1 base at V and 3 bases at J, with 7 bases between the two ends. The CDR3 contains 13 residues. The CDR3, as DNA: TGTGCCAGCAGCTTGCGCAGCGAAGAGACCCAGTACTTC. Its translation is CASSLRSEETQYF.

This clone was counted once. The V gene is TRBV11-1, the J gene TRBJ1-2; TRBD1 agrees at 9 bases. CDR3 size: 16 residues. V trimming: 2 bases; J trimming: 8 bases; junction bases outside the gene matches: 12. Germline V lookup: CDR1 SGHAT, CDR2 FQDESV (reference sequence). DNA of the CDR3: TGTGCCAGCAGCTTATCGGGACAGGGAGTCTTAGACGGCTACACCTTC. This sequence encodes CASSLSGQGVLDGYTF.